A single sample gave rise to the 18 T cell receptor beta chains below, sequenced in a study of cytomegalovirus exposure and HLA in healthy donors. Vbeta (60) and Jbeta (13) primers were used in the PCR. Clones were read by immunoSEQ multiplex PCR, and TCRdb kept only the in-frame ones, dropping some. The sample gives 170,000 or so clones, 80% of which show up once; 0.5% to 0.8% is in the top ten. The sequenced sample consisted of PBMCs. The receptors originated from a boy aged 5 to 17 in good health and CMV-seronegative.

The chain carries TRBV19 and TRBJ2-1; TRBD1 aligns across 8 bases. Trimming removed 5 bases from V and 4 bases from J; junction bases left unmatched: 16. CDR1 LNHDA and CDR2 SQIVND come from the germline V gene (reference sequence). The CDR3 extends over 18 amino acids. CDR3 sequence reads: CASSPGQGTLVRYNEQFF. The DNA for the CDR3 is TGTGCCAGTAGTCCTGGACAGGGTACGTTGGTTCGGTACAATGAGCAGTTCTTC.

The V gene is TRBV9, the J gene TRBJ1-2, with a tentative D call TRBD1 (5 bases). V lost 0 bases and J lost 4, with 10 bases in between. The V gene's germline CDR1 is SGDLS and CDR2 YYNGEE. This CDR3 has 14 residues. The chain's CDR3 is CASSVGDRPYGYTF. CDR3 DNA: TGTGCCAGCAGCGTAGGCGACAGACCCTATGGCTACACCTTC.

About this clone: One junction end does not reproduce the germline sequence, and a read error may be involved. The rearrangement joins TRBV7-9 to TRBJ2-2; 8 nucleotides match TRBD2. Germline lookup yields CDR1 SEHNR and CDR2 FQNEAQ (reference sequence). The CDR3 is made up of 14 amino acids. For the CDR3, the DNA is TGTGCCAACAGCCTAATAGCGGGGTCCGGGGAGCTGTTTTTT. Translating gives CANSLIAGSGELFF.

The J gene is TRBJ1-4, the V gene TRBV9; unclear D gene. The germline gives CDR1 SGDLS, CDR2 YYNGEE. The length of the CDR3 is 15 residues. V dropped 4 bases and J dropped 5 bases, with 15 bases sitting between them. The CDR3 DNA is TGTGCCAGCAGCCCCGGGAAGACCGCGAATGAAAAACTGTTTTTT. Residues: CASSPGKTANEKLFF.

This chain joins TRBV11-2 and TRBJ1-1, with a weak D call TRBD1 (6 bases). CDR3 length: 13 amino acids. V gave up 1 base and J gave up 7 bases, with 10 bases separating them. The V gene's germline CDR1 is SGHAT and CDR2 FQNNGV. CDR3 loop: CASSLGTASEAFF. In nucleotides, the CDR3 is TGTGCCAGCAGCTTAGGGACAGCTAGTGAAGCTTTCTTT.

The chain joins TRBV4-1 to TRBJ1-3; no firm D call. V was trimmed by 4 bases and J by 2 bases, leaving 9 bases between them. CDR1 and CDR2 (germline): MGHRA, YSYEKL. The CDR3 has 14 amino acids. The CDR3 sequence is CASSRSPAGNTIYF. The CDR3 DNA reads as TGCGCCAGCAGCCGCTCGCCGGCTGGAAACACCATATATTTT.

The chain employs TRBV6-5 and TRBJ2-5; D is unresolved. V shed 6 bases and J shed 5 bases, with 13 bases lying between them. Germline CDR1 is MNHEY and CDR2 is SVGAGI. The CDR3 spans 13 residues. The CDR3 coding sequence is TGTGCCAGCAGCCGGTTTCTATCCGAGACCCAGTACTTC. Amino acid sequence: CASSRFLSETQYF.

The rearrangement uses TRBV2 and TRBJ1-2; 8 positions agree with TRBD1. CDR1 and CDR2 (germline): SNHLY, FYNNEI. The CDR3 runs to 14 residues. V trimming: 4 bases; J trimming: 3 bases; junction bases outside the gene matches: 4. CDR3: CASSGTGNDYGYTF. In DNA, the CDR3 is TGTGCCAGCAGTGGGACAGGGAACGACTATGGCTACACCTTC.

The J gene is TRBJ1-5, the V gene TRBV5-6; D not resolved. The germline gives CDR1 SGHDT, CDR2 YYEEEE. This CDR3 region has 17 residues. V gave up 1 base and J gave up 0 bases, with 14 bases separating them. In DNA, the CDR3 is TGTGCCAGCAGCTTGCACAGCCTCGGATATAGCAATCAGCCCCAGCATTTT. It yields the protein CASSLHSLGYSNQPQHF. The variable domain in full, completed from reference TRBV5-6 and TRBJ1-5, reads DAGVTQSPTHLIKTRGQQVTLRCSPKSGHDTVSWYQQALGQGPQFIFQYYEEEERQRGNFPDRFSGHQFPNYSSELNVNALLLGDSALYLCASSLHSLGYSNQPQHFGDGTRLSIL.

V usage is TRBV14 and J usage is TRBJ2-3, with D possibly being TRBD1 (5 bases). The CDR3 is 15 amino acids. CDR1 SGHDN and CDR2 FVKESK come from the germline V gene. V gave up 2 bases and J gave up 2 bases, with 11 bases separating them. CDR3 loop: CASSQSGKFTDTQYF. CDR3 coding DNA: TGTGCCAGCAGCCAATCAGGGAAGTTCACAGATACGCAGTATTTT.

In this sample, this clone turned up once. The J gene is TRBJ1-1, the V gene TRBV18, with TRBD1 identical over 7 bases. The germline CDR1 and CDR2 sequences are KGHSH and LQKENI. J gave up 2 bases and V 3 bases, and 6 bases lay outside the gene matches. The CDR3 spans 15 residues. CDR3 in amino acids: CASSPQTGFNTEAFF. CDR3 DNA: TGTGCCAGCTCACCCCAGACAGGGTTTAACACTGAAGCTTTCTTT.

The chain joins TRBV19 to TRBJ2-3, with 7 positions matching TRBD2. The CDR3 is 14 amino acids. Unmatched junction bases numbered 4, after V lost 3 bases and J lost 4 bases. Germline V CDR1 and CDR2: LNHDA, SQIVND (reference sequence). CDR3 sequence reads: CASSITLAADTQYF. CDR3 bases: TGTGCCAGTAGTATCACCCTAGCGGCAGATACGCAGTATTTT.

This clone was counted only a few times. This chain links TRBV9 with TRBJ2-5; D uncertain. Germline values: CDR1 SGDLS, CDR2 YYNGEE. V lost 3 bases and J 5 bases, leaving 11 bases between the germline ends. The CDR3 covers 13 residues. The DNA for the CDR3 is TGTGCCAGCAGCGGCGCAGGTAGGGAGACCCAGTACTTC. This translates into CASSGAGRETQYF.

The chain carries TRBV6-5 and TRBJ1-5; D remains ambiguous. The CDR3 contains 14 residues. Germline CDR1 reads MNHEY; CDR2 reads SVGAGI. V lost 6 bases, J lost 5 bases, and 14 bases lay in between. This CDR3 is CASSPGLHDQPQHF. CDR3 nucleotide sequence: TGTGCCAGCAGCCCGGGTCTCCATGATCAGCCCCAGCATTTT.

This rearrangement joins TRBV4-1 to TRBJ2-4; 10 bases are shared with TRBD2. J gave up 0 bases and V 0 bases, and 8 bases lay outside the gene matches. Germline assignment: CDR1 MGHRA and CDR2 YSYEKL. The CDR3 runs 19 residues. The CDR3 region is CASSQELAGFIIAKNIQYF. In DNA form, the CDR3 reads TGCGCCAGCAGCCAAGAACTAGCGGGATTCATTATAGCCAAAAACATTCAGTACTTC.

The chain uses TRBV12-5 and TRBJ2-1; a possible D gene is TRBD2 (6 bases). Germline V gene sequence: CDR1 LGHNT, CDR2 FRNRAP. V was shortened by 5 bases and J by 8 bases, with 16 bases between the two germline ends. This CDR3 is built from 14 residues. The CDR3 region is CASGLLLAAYEQFF. The CDR3 DNA is TGTGCTAGTGGTCTACTACTAGCCGCCTATGAGCAGTTCTTC. Drawing the rest from reference TRBV12-5 and TRBJ2-1, the complete variable domain is DARVTQTPRHKVTEMGQEVTMRCQPILGHNTVFWYRQTMMQGLELLAYFRNRAPLDDSGMPKDRFSAEMPDATLATLKIQPSEPRDSAVYFCASGLLLAAYEQFFGPGTRLTVL.

The chain employs TRBV6-4 and TRBJ2-1; 8 bases are shared with TRBD2. This CDR3 is built from 15 residues. The germline CDR1 and CDR2 sequences are MRHNA and SNTAGT. V lost 4 bases to trimming and J lost 4 bases; unmatched junction nucleotides: 6. DNA for the CDR3: TGTGCCAGCAGTGGTACAGCGGGAGCTTACAATGAGCAGTTCTTC. It specifies CASSGTAGAYNEQFF.

The sample holds a few counts of this clone. The gene calls are TRBV30 and TRBJ2-6; the D gene is possibly TRBD1 (6 bases). The CDR3 spans 14 residues. V gave up 2 bases and J gave up 4 bases, with 9 bases separating them. Germline-derived CDR1 and CDR2 are GTSNPN and SVGIG (reference sequence). The CDR3 region is CAWSNGQGANVLTF. The CDR3 bases are TGTGCCTGGAGTAATGGACAGGGGGCCAACGTCCTGACTTTC. Looking up the rest from reference TRBV30 and TRBJ2-6 gives the full variable domain: SQTIHQWPATLVQPVGSPLSLECTVEGTSNPNLYWYRQAAGRGLQLLFYSVGIGQISSEVPQNLSASRPQDRQFILSSKKLLLSDSGFYLCAWSNGQGANVLTFGAGSRLTVL.